Included here is one TCR beta chain sequence, with context. Study members were between roughly 18 and 100 years old and lived in 20 to 30 US regions. The record originates from a study of blood T cell repertoires in COVID-19. Sequencing used immunoSEQ multiplex PCR; TCRdb keeps in-frame clones, though not all of them. This sample has roughly 200,000 clones, with around 82% found just once. Germline V lookup: CDR1 MGHRA, CDR2 YSYEKL. The ends lost 4 bases at V and 1 base at J; junction bases unmatched: 6. The CDR3 is 15 residues long. The material sequenced was PBMCs or T cells enriched from blood (not recorded which). The chain employs TRBV4-1 and TRBJ1-1; 7 bases line up with TRBD1. This clonotype was sampled from a woman between 50 and 59 years old who had been exposed to COVID-19. CDR3 sequence reads: CASSPRDRSNTEAFF. The CDR3 coding sequence is TGCGCCAGCAGCCCACGGGACAGATCGAACACTGAAGCTTTCTTT.